This is a list of T cell receptor beta chains from one sample in a study of a mutant IDH1 vaccine in newly diagnosed glioma. These receptors lack a known antigen. Sequenced by immunoSEQ multiplex PCR; TCRdb stores in-frame clones only, minus some. The sample lists tens of thousands of clones; more than 85% were seen once. Sequencing used PBMCs, obtained from a glioma patient whose treatment included an IDH1 peptide vaccine. These receptor sequences come from a man aged 45-60 years with glioma. Each CDR3 is given with its conserved first and last residue. A D gene is named only where the DNA matches it firmly. The size entry is marked missing in some rows and otherwise reads once, few, many or a size class.

abundance | j_gene | v_gene | d_gene | len | CDR3nt | CDR3aa
few | TRBJ1-1 | TRBV9 | TRBD1 | 16 | TGTGCCAGCAGCGTAGGATATCGGACAGGGGAAACTGAAGCTTTCTTT | CASSVGYRTGETEAFF
NA | TRBJ2-6 | TRBV2 | NA | 17 | TGTGCCAGCGCCGAGAGTGTTTGGTACTCTGGGGCCAACGTCCTGACTTTC | CASAESVWYSGANVLTF
NA | TRBJ1-5 | TRBV5-6 | NA | 15 | TGTGCCAGCAGCTTAAGGCAGACCGTGGGTCAGCCCCAGCATTTT | CASSLRQTVGQPQHF
few | TRBJ2-7 | TRBV29-1 | NA | 12 | TGCAGCGTGGAGGGGGGACCCTACGAGCAGTACTTC | CSVEGGPYEQYF
NA | TRBJ1-4 | TRBV5-1 | NA | 16 | TGCGCCAGCAGCTTGGGGGAGGCACAGCGCGATGAAAAACTGTTTTTT | CASSLGEAQRDEKLFF
NA | TRBJ2-1 | TRBV28 | TRBD1 | 16 | TGTGCCAGCAGCCCTGGACAGGGGGCCTCCTACAATGAGCAGTTCTTC | CASSPGQGASYNEQFF
once | TRBJ1-2 | TRBV7-9 | NA | 13 | TGTGCCAGCAGCCCAGGGGACGTCTATGGCTACACCTTC | CASSPGDVYGYTF
NA | TRBJ1-2 | TRBV6-6 | NA | 16 | TGTGCCAGCAGTTACTCAGTCGGGGGTGCTTCCTATGGCTACACCTTC | CASSYSVGGASYGYTF
NA | TRBJ2-7 | TRBV7-9 | TRBD1 | 15 | TGTGCCAGCAGCGGAGTCGGGACAGGGAGTCGGGAGCAGTACTTC | CASSGVGTGSREQYF
NA | TRBJ1-4 | TRBV29-1 | NA | 12 | TGCAGCGTTGCCTTTCTTGGCGAAAAACTGTTTTTT | CSVAFLGEKLFF
NA | TRBJ1-1 | TRBV4-3 | NA | 14 | TGCGCCAGCAGCCGTAAGCGTCCGGAGTCCGAGGCTTTCTTT | CASSRKRPESEAFF
NA | TRBJ2-2 | TRBV27 | NA | 17 | TGTGCCAGCAGTTTTCGGGGGGGACAGAGAGGCACCGGGGAGCTGTTTTTT | CASSFRGGQRGTGELFF
NA | TRBJ2-3 | TRBV7-6 | TRBD2 | 15 | TGTGCCAGCAGCCTTCTAGCGGGGGGTCTGGATACGCAGTATTTT | CASSLLAGGLDTQYF
NA | TRBJ2-5 | TRBV2 | NA | 12 | TGTGCCAGCGGCCAGGGCGGAGAGACCCAGTACTTC | CASGQGGETQYF
NA | TRBJ2-5 | TRBV4-1 | NA | 15 | TGCGCCAGCAGCCAATATAACAGGGTGGGTGAGACCCAGTACTTC | CASSQYNRVGETQYF
NA | TRBJ2-2 | TRBV7-3 | NA | 14 | TGTGCCAGCAGCCCGGGGGACAGCACCGGGGAGCTGTTTTTT | CASSPGDSTGELFF
NA | TRBJ1-5 | TRBV7-2 | NA | 13 | TGTGCCAGCAGCGGGGGGCGCGGGCAGCCCCAGCATTTT | CASSGGRGQPQHF
NA | TRBJ1-2 | TRBV19 | NA | 12 | TGTGCCAGCGAGACAGAAAACTATGGCTACACCTTC | CASETENYGYTF
once | TRBJ1-4 | TRBV29-1 | TRBD1 | 13 | TGCAGCGTTGAAGGGACAGGGGGTGAAAAACTGTTTTTT | CSVEGTGGEKLFF
NA | TRBJ2-5 | TRBV7-6 | TRBD1 | 14 | TGTGCCAGCAGCCGGGACAGGACACAAGAGACCCAGTACTTC | CASSRDRTQETQYF
NA | TRBJ2-7 | TRBV18 | NA | 15 | TGTGCCAGCTCATCAAGCCGGGACGGACCCTACGAGCAGTACTTC | CASSSSRDGPYEQYF
NA | TRBJ2-2 | TRBV2 | TRBD2 | 15 | TGTGCCAGCAAGGCGAGCGGGAGAATGACCGGGGAGCTGTTTTTT | CASKASGRMTGELFF
few | TRBJ1-1 | TRBV5-1 | NA | 15 | TGCGCCAGCAGCTTGGAACGGGCAGCGAACACTGAAGCTTTCTTT | CASSLERAANTEAFF
NA | TRBJ2-5 | TRBV5-6 | NA | 13 | TGTGCCAGCAGCTTGGCCAGGCGAGAGACCCAGTACTTC | CASSLARRETQYF
NA | TRBJ2-7 | TRBV5-1 | TRBD2 | 19 | TGCGCCAGCAGCTTGGCGGGTCGTGCGAGGCCTAGCGGGAATTCCGAGCAGTACTTC | CASSLAGRARPSGNSEQYF
NA | TRBJ2-3 | TRBV30 | TRBD2 | 18 | TGTGCCTGGAGGGGAACTAGCGGGGGGCCCTACCGTTCAGATACGCAGTATTTT | CAWRGTSGGPYRSDTQYF
NA | TRBJ2-7 | TRBV10-1 | NA | 14 | TGCGCCAGCAGTGAGTCGCGCGGTAGGGACGAGCAGTACTTC | CASSESRGRDEQYF
NA | TRBJ1-5 | TRBV27 | NA | 13 | TGTGCCAGCAGTTTGGGAAGCGATCAGCCCCAGCATTTT | CASSLGSDQPQHF
NA | TRBJ2-7 | TRBV5-1 | NA | 15 | TGCGCCAGCAGCTCTACTCCATTTTCCCCCTACGAGCAGTACTTC | CASSSTPFSPYEQYF
NA | TRBJ1-2 | TRBV7-3 | NA | 14 | TGTGCCAGCAGCCCCCACGGTTCGAACTATGGCTACACCTTC | CASSPHGSNYGYTF
NA | TRBJ2-1 | TRBV5-4 | TRBD2 | 15 | TGTGCCAGCAGCTTGGCCGCGGGGGGCCACAATGAGCAGTTCTTC | CASSLAAGGHNEQFF
NA | TRBJ2-1 | TRBV28 | NA | 16 | TGTGCCAGCCTGTTGGCGGGGCACCAGGCCTACAATGAGCAGTTCTTC | CASLLAGHQAYNEQFF
NA | TRBJ1-2 | TRBV2 | NA | 15 | TGTGCCAGCAGTGACACGGTGACAGGAAACTATGGCTACACCTTC | CASSDTVTGNYGYTF
NA | TRBJ2-7 | TRBV29-1 | TRBD1 | 18 | TGCAGCGCCAACGCTATTCCGGACAGGGAGACCCACTCCTACGAGCAGTACTTC | CSANAIPDRETHSYEQYF
NA | TRBJ2-7 | TRBV5-8 | NA | 15 | TGTGCCAGCAGCGGCAGTTTGGCTGGCTGGAACGAGCAGTACTTC | CASSGSLAGWNEQYF
NA | TRBJ2-5 | TRBV7-2 | TRBD1 | 11 | TGTGCCAGCAGCTCAGGGGGAATCCAGTACTTC | CASSSGGIQYF
NA | TRBJ2-1 | TRBV6-5 | NA | 12 | TGTGCCAGCAGTTACTCGCGCGGTGAGCAGTTCTTC | CASSYSRGEQFF
NA | TRBJ1-1 | TRBV7-9 | NA | 18 | TGTGCCAGCAGCTTAGATGGGGCCGGGACAAACGCTAACACTGAAGCTTTCTTT | CASSLDGAGTNANTEAFF
few | TRBJ2-1 | TRBV29-1 | TRBD2 | 13 | TGCAGCGCCCGAGCGGGAGGGCGGAATGAGCAGTTCTTC | CSARAGGRNEQFF
NA | TRBJ2-1 | TRBV14 | TRBD2 | 15 | TGTGCCAGCAGCCAAGGACTAGCGGGAGGGTATGAGCAGTTCTTC | CASSQGLAGGYEQFF
NA | TRBJ2-7 | TRBV7-9 | TRBD1 | 12 | TGTGCCAGCAGCTGGACAGGGGCGGAGCAGTACTTC | CASSWTGAEQYF
NA | TRBJ2-2 | TRBV29-1 | TRBD1 | 14 | TGCAGCGTCCATGACAGGGAGAACACCGGGGAGCTGTTTTTT | CSVHDRENTGELFF
NA | TRBJ2-7 | TRBV6-6 | NA | 13 | TGTGCCAGCAGAGCCCCAGTCGGGTCCGAGCAGTACTTC | CASRAPVGSEQYF
NA | TRBJ1-1 | TRBV6-1 | NA | 13 | TGTGCCAGCACCCCCGTAACCAGCACTGAAGCTTTCTTT | CASTPVTSTEAFF
NA | TRBJ2-7 | TRBV25-1 | TRBD1 | 14 | TGTGCCAGCAGTGACTCGACAGGGAACTACGAGCAGTACTTC | CASSDSTGNYEQYF
NA | TRBJ2-3 | TRBV20-1 | NA | 11 | TGCAGTGCTACGACGAGAGATACGCAGTATTTT | CSATTRDTQYF
NA | TRBJ2-7 | TRBV27 | TRBD2 | 17 | TGTGCCAGCAGTTGCCGTACCGGGGGGGTCTTCTCCTACGAGCAGTACTTC | CASSCRTGGVFSYEQYF
NA | TRBJ2-2 | TRBV9 | TRBD2 | 15 | TGTGCCAGCACCAGCGGGAGTGGAAGCACCGGGGAGCTGTTTTTT | CASTSGSGSTGELFF